The next 9 T cell receptor beta chains were all read from a single sample in a study of cytomegalovirus exposure and HLA in healthy donors. The PCR used 60 Vbeta and 13 Jbeta primers. Libraries were prepared by immunoSEQ multiplex PCR; TCRdb keeps only in-frame clonotypes and omits some of them. The sample has about 60,000 clones, more than 75% seen once. Sample: PBMCs. Receptors originate from a male donor in good health and CMV-seronegative.

The chain joins TRBV7-7 to TRBJ2-3, with 14 bases matching TRBD2. There are 17 residues in the CDR3. Unmatched junction bases numbered 6, after V lost 5 bases and J lost 2 bases. CDR1 is SSHAT and CDR2 is FNYEAQ in the germline V gene (reference sequence). CDR3 bases: TGTGCCAGCAGCCCCGGGACTAGCGGGGGTAACACAGATACGCAGTATTTT. Translating gives CASSPGTSGGNTDTQYF. Full variable domain (outside the CDR3, taken from reference TRBV7-7 and TRBJ2-3): GAGVSQSPRYKVTKRGQDVTLRCDPISSHATLYWYQQALGQGPEFLTYFNYEAQPDKSGLPSDRFSAERPEGSISTLTIQRTEQRDSAMYRCASSPGTSGGNTDTQYFGPGTRLTVL.

This chain links TRBV7-2 with TRBJ2-3; TRBD2 might be the D (5 bases). Germline V gene lookup returns CDR1 SGHTA and CDR2 FQGNSA. Trimming took off 3 bases at V and 3 bases at J, with 7 bases between the two ends. The CDR3 is 13 amino acids. This CDR3 is CASSFGETDTQYF. In DNA, the CDR3 is TGTGCCAGCAGCTTCGGGGAGACAGATACGCAGTATTTT.

This clone was picked up one time. The chain is built from TRBV5-1 and TRBJ1-1, with TRBD1 identical over 8 bases. Per the germline V gene, CDR1 is SGHRS and CDR2 is YFSETQ. V was clipped by 4 bases and J by 1 base; unmatched bases: 3. The CDR3 contains 14 residues. CDR3: CASSRTGGNTEAFF. The CDR3 bases are TGCGCCAGCAGCCGTACAGGGGGGAACACTGAAGCTTTCTTT.

The V call is TRBV7-2, the J call TRBJ2-1; TRBD2 aligns across 8 bases. Per the germline V gene, CDR1 is SGHTA and CDR2 is FQGNSA. The CDR3 is 15 amino acids. With 9 bases clipped from V and 2 bases from J, the junction kept 9 bases outside the gene matches. For the CDR3, the DNA is TGTGCCAGTTCGCTTAGCGGGGTAACCTACAATGAGCAGTTCTTC. Amino acid sequence: CASSLSGVTYNEQFF.

This chain uses TRBV14 with TRBJ1-6; 7 nucleotides agree with TRBD1. V was clipped by 5 bases and J by 9 bases; unmatched bases: 7. Germline V CDR1 and CDR2: SGHDN, FVKESK. The CDR3 is 14 residues long. CDR3 nucleotide sequence: TGTGCCAGCAGCGATAGGGGGCTAGGTTCACCCCTCCACTTT. Its protein product is CASSDRGLGSPLHF.

The chain joins TRBV4-3 to TRBJ1-4; D may be TRBD1 (5 bases). From germline, CDR1 is LGHNA and CDR2 YSLEER. CDR3 size: 16 residues. Trimming removed 4 bases from V and 0 bases from J, with 12 bases in between. DNA of the CDR3: TGCGCCAGCAGCCGAAAGGGAGGGGCAACTAATGAAAAACTGTTTTTT. Protein product: CASSRKGGATNEKLFF.

CDR3 nucleotide sequence: TGTGCCATCAGTGCAGCGGGGGGACAAGAGACCCAGTACTTC. Its protein is CAISAAGGQETQYF. The V call is TRBV10-3, the J call TRBJ2-5, with TRBD2 identical over 9 bases. Germline CDR1 and CDR2: ENHRY and SYGVKD. The V gene end was trimmed by 4 bases and the J gene end by 2 bases; junction bases not matched to a gene: 2. This CDR3 contains 14 residues.

This clone was found once. The chain joins TRBV15 to TRBJ2-5; D gene unclear. The CDR3 covers 16 residues. Looked up from germline, CDR1 is LNHNV and CDR2 is YYDKDF (reference sequence). The germline V and J ends were trimmed by 0 bases and 4 bases, with 15 bases remaining between them. The CDR3 loop reads CATSRDVAPGGETQYF. The CDR3 coding sequence is TGTGCCACCAGCAGAGATGTTGCCCCGGGTGGAGAGACCCAGTACTTC.

The V and J genes are TRBV5-1 and TRBJ2-3; 8 bases are shared with TRBD1. The ends lost 4 bases at V and 1 base at J; junction bases unmatched: 2. The germline V gene encodes CDR1 SGHRS and CDR2 YFSETQ. The CDR3 covers 14 residues. CDR3 sequence: CASSPGQGTDTQYF. Written as DNA, the CDR3 is TGCGCCAGCAGCCCGGGACAGGGCACAGATACGCAGTATTTT.